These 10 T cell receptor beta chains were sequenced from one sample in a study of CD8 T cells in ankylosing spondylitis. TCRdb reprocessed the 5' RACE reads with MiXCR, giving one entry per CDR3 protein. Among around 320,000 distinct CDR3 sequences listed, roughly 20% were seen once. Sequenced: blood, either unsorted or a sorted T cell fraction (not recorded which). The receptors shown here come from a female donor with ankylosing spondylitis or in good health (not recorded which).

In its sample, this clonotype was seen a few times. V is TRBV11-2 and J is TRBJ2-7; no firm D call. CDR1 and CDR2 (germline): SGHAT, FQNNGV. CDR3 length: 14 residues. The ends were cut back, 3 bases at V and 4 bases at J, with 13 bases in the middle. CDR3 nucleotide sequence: TGTGCCAGCAGCTTGGGCCCGCGAATATACGAGCAGTACTTC. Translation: CASSLGPRIYEQYF. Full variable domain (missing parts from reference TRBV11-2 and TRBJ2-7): EAGVAQSPRYKIIEKRQSVAFWCNPISGHATLYWYQQILGQGPKLLIQFQNNGVVDDSQLPKDRFSAERLKGVDSTLKIQPAKLEDSAVYLCASSLGPRIYEQYFGPGTRLTVT.

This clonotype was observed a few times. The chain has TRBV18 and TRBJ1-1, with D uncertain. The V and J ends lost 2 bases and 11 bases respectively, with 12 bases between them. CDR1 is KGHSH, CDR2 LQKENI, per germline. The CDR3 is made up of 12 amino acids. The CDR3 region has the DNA TGTGCCAGCTCACCAGGGGAGGGAGCGGCTTTCTTT. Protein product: CASSPGEGAAFF.

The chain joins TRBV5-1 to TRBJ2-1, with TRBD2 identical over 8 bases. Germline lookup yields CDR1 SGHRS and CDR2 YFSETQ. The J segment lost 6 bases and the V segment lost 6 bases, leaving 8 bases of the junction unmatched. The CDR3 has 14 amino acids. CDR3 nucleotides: TGCGCCAGCAAAAAGACTACTAGCGGCAATGAGCAGTTCTTC. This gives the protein CASKKTTSGNEQFF.

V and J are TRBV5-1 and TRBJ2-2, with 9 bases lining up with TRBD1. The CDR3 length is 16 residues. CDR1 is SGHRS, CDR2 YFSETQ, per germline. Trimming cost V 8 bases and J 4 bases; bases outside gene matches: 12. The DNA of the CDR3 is TGCGCCAGTTTAACCACGGGACAGGGCACCACCGGGGAGCTGTTTTTT. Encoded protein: CASLTTGQGTTGELFF.

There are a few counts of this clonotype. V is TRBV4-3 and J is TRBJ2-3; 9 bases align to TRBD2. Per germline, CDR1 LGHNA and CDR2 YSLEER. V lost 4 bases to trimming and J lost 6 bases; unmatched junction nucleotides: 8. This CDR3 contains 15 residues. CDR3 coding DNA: TGCGCCAGCAGCCCCACTAGCGGGTGGGGGGATACGCAGTATTTT. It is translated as CASSPTSGWGDTQYF.

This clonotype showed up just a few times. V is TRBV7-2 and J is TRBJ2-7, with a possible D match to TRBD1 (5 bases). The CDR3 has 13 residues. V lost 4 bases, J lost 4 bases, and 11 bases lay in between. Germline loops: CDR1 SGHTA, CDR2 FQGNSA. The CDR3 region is CASSSRVRYEQYF. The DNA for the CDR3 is TGTGCCAGCAGCTCCAGGGTTAGGTACGAGCAGTACTTC.

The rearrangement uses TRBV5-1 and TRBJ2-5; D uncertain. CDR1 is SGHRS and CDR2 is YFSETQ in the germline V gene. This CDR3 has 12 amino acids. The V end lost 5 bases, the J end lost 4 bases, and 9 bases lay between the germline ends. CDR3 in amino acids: CASSFATETQYF. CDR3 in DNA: TGCGCCAGCAGTTTTGCGACAGAGACCCAGTACTTC.

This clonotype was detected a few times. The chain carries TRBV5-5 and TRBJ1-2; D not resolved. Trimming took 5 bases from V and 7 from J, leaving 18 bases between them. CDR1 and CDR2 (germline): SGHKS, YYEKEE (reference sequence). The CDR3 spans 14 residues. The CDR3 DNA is TGTGCCAGCAGTACTAGCAACGAGGGATCTGGCTACACCTTC. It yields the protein CASSTSNEGSGYTF.

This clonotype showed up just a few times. Here the CDR3 reads CASSSLAGTPGETQYF. The CDR3 DNA reads as TGTGCCAGCAGCTCTTTAGCGGGAACCCCCGGGGAGACCCAGTACTTC. This chain links TRBV7-2 with TRBJ2-5; 8 bases are a match to TRBD2. Germline-derived CDR1 and CDR2 are SGHTA and FQGNSA. The V and J ends lost 4 bases and 5 bases, in that order; junction bases with no gene match: 12. The CDR3 is 16 amino acids.

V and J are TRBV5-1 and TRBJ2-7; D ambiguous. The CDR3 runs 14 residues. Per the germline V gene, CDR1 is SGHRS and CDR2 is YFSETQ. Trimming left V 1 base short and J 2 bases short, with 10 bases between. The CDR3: CASSLSGSTYEQYF. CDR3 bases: TGCGCCAGCAGCTTGTCGGGCTCTACCTACGAGCAGTACTTC.